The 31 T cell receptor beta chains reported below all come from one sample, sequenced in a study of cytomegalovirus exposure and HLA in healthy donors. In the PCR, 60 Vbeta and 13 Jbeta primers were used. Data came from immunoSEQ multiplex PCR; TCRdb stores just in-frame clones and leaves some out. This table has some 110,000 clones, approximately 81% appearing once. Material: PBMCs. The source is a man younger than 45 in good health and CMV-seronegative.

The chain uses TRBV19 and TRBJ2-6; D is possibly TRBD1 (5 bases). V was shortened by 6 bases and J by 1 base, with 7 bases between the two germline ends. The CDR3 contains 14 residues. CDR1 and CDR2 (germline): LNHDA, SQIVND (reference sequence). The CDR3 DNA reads TGTGCCAGTAGGACAGTATCTGGGGCCAACGTCCTGACTTTC. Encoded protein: CASRTVSGANVLTF. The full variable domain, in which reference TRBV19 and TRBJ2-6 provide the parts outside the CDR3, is DGGITQSPKYLFRKEGQNVTLSCEQNLNHDAMYWYRQDPGQGLRLIYYSQIVNDFQKGDIAEGYSVSREKKESFPLTVTSAQKNPTAFYLCASRTVSGANVLTFGAGSRLTVL.

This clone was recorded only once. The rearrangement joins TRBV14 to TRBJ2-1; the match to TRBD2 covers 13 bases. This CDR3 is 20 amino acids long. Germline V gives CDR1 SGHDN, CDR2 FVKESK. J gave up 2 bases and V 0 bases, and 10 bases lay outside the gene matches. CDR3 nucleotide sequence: TGTGCCAGCAGCCAAGACTGGACTAGCGGGGGTTCGAGGCCCTACAATGAGCAGTTCTTC. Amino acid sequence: CASSQDWTSGGSRPYNEQFF.

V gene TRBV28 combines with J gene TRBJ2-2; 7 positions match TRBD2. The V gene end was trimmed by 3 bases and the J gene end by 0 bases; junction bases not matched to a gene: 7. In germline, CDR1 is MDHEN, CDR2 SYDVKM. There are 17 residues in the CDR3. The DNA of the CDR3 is TGTGCCAGCAGTTTGGCTGCTAGCGGATCGAACACCGGGGAGCTGTTTTTT. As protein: CASSLAASGSNTGELFF.

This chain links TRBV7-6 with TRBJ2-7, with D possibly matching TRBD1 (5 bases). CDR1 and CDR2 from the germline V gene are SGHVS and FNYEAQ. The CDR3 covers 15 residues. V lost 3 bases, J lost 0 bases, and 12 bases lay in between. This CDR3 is CASSFLDTSSYEQYF. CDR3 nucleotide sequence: TGTGCCAGCAGCTTTTTGGACACGAGCTCCTACGAGCAGTACTTC.

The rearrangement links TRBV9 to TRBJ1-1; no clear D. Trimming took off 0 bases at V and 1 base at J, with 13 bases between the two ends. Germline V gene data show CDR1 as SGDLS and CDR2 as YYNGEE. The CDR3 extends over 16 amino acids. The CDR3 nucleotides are TGTGCCAGCAGCGTAGAAAACCCGACACAGAACACTGAAGCTTTCTTT. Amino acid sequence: CASSVENPTQNTEAFF.

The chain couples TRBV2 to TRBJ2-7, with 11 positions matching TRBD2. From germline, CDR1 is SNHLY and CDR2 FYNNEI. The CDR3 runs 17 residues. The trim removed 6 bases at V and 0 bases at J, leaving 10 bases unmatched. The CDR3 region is CASRRKKLAGDSYEQYF. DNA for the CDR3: TGTGCCAGCAGGAGAAAAAAACTAGCGGGAGACTCCTACGAGCAGTACTTC.

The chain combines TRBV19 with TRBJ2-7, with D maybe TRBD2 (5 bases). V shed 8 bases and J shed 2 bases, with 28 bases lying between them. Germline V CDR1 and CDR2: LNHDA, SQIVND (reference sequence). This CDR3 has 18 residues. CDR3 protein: CASPTPLFLEGPTYEQYF. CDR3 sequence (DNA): TGTGCCAGTCCCACCCCGCTATTTCTTGAGGGCCCCACCTACGAGCAGTACTTC.

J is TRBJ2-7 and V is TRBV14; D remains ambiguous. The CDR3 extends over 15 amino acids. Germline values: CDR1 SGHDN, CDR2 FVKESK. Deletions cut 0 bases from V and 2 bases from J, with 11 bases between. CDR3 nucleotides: TGTGCCAGCAGCCAAGAGTCCTCCGCAGCCTACGAGCAGTACTTC. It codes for CASSQESSAAYEQYF. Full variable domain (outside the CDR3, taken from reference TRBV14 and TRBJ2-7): EAGVTQFPSHSVIEKGQTVTLRCDPISGHDNLYWYRRVMGKEIKFLLHFVKESKQDESGMPNNRFLAERTGGTYSTLKVQPAELEDSGVYFCASSQESSAAYEQYFGPGTRLTVT.

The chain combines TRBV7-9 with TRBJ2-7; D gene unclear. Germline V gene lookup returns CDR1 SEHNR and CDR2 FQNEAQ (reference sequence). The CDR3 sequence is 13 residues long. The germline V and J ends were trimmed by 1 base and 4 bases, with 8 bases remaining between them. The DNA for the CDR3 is TGTGCCAGCAGCTTAGAGACACCTTACGAGCAGTACTTC. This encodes CASSLETPYEQYF.

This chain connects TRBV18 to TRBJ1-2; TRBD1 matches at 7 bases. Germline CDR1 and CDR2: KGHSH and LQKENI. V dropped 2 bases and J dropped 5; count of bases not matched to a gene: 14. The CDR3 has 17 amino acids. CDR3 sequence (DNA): TGTGCCAGCTCACCAACTACATCAAAGACAGGGCCTTATGGCTACACCTTC. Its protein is CASSPTTSKTGPYGYTF.

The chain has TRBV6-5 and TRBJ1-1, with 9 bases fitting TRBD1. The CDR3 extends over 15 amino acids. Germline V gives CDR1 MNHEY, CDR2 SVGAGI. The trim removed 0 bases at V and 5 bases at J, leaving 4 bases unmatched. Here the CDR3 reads CASSYSYRGQTEAFF. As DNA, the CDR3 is TGTGCCAGCAGTTACTCATACAGGGGGCAAACTGAAGCTTTCTTT.

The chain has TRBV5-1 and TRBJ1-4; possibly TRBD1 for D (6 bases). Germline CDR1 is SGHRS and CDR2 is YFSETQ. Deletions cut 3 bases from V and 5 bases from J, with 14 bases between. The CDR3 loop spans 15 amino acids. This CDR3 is CASSSDRFRNEKLFF. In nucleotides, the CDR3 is TGCGCCAGCAGCTCAGACAGGTTCAGGAATGAAAAACTGTTTTTT. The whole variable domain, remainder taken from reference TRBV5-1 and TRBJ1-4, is KAGVTQTPRYLIKTRGQQVTLSCSPISGHRSVSWYQQTPGQGLQFLFEYFSETQRNKGNFPGRFSGRQFSNSRSEMNVSTLELGDSALYLCASSSDRFRNEKLFFGSGTQLSVL.

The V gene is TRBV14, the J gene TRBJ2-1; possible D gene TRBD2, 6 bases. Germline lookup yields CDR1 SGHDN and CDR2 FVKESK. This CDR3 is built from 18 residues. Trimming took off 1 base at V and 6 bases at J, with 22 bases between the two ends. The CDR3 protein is CASSQAPRGRRGSNEQFF. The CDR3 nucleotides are TGTGCCAGCAGCCAAGCTCCCCGGGGGAGGCGAGGCTCCAATGAGCAGTTCTTC.

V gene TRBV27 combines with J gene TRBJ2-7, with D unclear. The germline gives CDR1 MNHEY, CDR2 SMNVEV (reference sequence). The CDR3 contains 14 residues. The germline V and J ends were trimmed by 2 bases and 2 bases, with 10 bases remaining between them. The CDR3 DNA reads TGTGCCAGCAGTTTAACGCCAGATACCTACGAGCAGTACTTC. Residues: CASSLTPDTYEQYF.

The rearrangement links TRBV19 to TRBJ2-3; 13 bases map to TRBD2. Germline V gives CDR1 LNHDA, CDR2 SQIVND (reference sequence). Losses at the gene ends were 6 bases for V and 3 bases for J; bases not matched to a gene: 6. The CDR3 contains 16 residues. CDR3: CASSLRLAGGTDTQYF. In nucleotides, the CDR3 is TGTGCCAGTAGCCTAAGACTAGCGGGAGGAACAGATACGCAGTATTTT.

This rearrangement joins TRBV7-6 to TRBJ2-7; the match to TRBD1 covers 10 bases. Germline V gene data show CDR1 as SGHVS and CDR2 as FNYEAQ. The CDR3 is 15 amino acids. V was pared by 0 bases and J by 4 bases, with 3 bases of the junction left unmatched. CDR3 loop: CASSLAGTGDYEQYF. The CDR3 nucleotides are TGTGCCAGCAGCTTAGCCGGGACAGGGGATTACGAGCAGTACTTC.

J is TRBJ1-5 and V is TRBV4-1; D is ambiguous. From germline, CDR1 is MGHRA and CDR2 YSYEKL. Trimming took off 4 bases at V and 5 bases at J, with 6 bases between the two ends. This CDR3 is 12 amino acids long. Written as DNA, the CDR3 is TGCGCCAGCAGCCGCGGTGATCAGCCCCAGCATTTT. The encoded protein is CASSRGDQPQHF.

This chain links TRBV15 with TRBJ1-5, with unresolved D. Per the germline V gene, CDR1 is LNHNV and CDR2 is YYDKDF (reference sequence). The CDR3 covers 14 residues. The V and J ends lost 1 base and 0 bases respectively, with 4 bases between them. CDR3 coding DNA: TGTGCCACCAGCAGAGGAGGTAGCAATCAGCCCCAGCATTTT. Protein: CATSRGGSNQPQHF.

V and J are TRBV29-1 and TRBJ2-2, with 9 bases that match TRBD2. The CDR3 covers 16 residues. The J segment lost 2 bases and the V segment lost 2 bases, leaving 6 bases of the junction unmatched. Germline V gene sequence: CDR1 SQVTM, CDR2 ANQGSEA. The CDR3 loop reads CSVERLAGTNTGELFF. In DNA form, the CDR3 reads TGCAGCGTTGAACGGCTAGCGGGGACTAACACCGGGGAGCTGTTTTTT.

CDR3 DNA sequence: TGCGCCAGCAGCTTGGCCCGGGAGAACACTGAAGCTTTCTTT. It encodes CASSLARENTEAFF. V and J are TRBV5-1 and TRBJ1-1; unclear D gene. The CDR3 is 14 residues long. Germline V gene lookup returns CDR1 SGHRS and CDR2 YFSETQ. The germline V and J ends were trimmed by 0 bases and 1 base, with 7 bases remaining between them.

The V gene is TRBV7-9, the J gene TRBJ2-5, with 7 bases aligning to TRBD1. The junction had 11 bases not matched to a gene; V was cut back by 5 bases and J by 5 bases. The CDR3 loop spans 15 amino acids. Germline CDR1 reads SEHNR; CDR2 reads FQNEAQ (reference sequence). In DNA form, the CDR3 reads TGTGCCAGCAGCGGATACAGGGGCGTGGTGGAGACCCAGTACTTC. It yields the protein CASSGYRGVVETQYF. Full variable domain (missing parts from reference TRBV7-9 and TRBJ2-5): DTGVSQNPRHKITKRGQNVTFRCDPISEHNRLYWYRQTLGQGPEFLTYFQNEAQLEKSRLLSDRFSAERPKGSFSTLEIQRTEQGDSAMYLCASSGYRGVVETQYFGPGTRLLVL.

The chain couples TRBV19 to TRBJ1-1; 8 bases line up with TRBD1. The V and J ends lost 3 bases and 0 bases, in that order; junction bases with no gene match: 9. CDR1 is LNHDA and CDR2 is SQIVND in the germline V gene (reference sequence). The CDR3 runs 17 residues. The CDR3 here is CASSIQGQARLNTEAFF. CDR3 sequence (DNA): TGTGCCAGTAGTATCCAGGGACAGGCGAGATTGAACACTGAAGCTTTCTTT.

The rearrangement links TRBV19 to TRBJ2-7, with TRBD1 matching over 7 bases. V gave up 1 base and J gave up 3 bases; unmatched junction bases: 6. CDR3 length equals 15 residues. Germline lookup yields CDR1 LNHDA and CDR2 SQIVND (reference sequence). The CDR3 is CASSIATGTDYEQYF. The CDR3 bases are TGTGCCAGTAGTATAGCGACAGGGACGGACTACGAGCAGTACTTC.

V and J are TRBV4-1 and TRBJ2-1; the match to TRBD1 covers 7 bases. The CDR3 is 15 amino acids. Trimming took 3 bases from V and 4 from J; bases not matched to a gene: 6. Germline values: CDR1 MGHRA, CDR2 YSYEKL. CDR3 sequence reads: CASSHPGQTYNEQFF. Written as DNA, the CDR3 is TGCGCCAGCAGCCACCCGGGACAGACTTACAATGAGCAGTTCTTC.

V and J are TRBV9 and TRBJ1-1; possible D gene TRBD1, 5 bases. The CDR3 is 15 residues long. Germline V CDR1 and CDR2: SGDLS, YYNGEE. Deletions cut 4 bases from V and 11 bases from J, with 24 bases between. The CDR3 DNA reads TGTGCCAGCAGCCCCCTGGGGGGTGGTTACCGTGGGGCTTTCTTT. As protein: CASSPLGGGYRGAFF.

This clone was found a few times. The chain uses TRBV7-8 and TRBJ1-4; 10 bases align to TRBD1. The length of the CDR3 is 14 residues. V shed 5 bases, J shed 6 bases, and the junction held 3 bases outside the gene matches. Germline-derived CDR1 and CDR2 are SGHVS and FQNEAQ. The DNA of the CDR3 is TGTGCCAGCAGCCCCGGGACAGGGGATGAAAAACTGTTTTTT. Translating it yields CASSPGTGDEKLFF. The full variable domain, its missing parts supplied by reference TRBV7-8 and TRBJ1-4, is GAGVSQSPRYKVAKRGQDVALRCDPISGHVSLFWYQQALGQGPEFLTYFQNEAQLDKSGLPSDRFFAERPEGSVSTLKIQRTQQEDSAVYLCASSPGTGDEKLFFGSGTQLSVL.

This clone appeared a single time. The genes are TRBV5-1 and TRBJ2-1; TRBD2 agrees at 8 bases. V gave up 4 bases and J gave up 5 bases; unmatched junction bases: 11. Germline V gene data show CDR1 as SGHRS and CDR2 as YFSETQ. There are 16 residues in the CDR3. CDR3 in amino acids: CASSLKAGEPNNEQFF. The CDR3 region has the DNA TGCGCCAGCAGCCTGAAAGCGGGAGAGCCGAACAATGAGCAGTTCTTC.

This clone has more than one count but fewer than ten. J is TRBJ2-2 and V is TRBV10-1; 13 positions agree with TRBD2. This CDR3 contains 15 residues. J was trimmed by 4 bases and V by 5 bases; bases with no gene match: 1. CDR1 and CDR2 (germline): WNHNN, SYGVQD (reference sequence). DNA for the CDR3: TGCGCCAGCAGTAGGACTAGCGGGGGCACCGGGGAGCTGTTTTTT. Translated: CASSRTSGGTGELFF.

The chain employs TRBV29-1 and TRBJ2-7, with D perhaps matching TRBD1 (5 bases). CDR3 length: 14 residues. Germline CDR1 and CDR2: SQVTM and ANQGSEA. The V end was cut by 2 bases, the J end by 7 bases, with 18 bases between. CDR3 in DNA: TGCAGCGTTGAAATTAACAGGCTTTCGGGTGAGCAGTACTTC. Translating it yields CSVEINRLSGEQYF.

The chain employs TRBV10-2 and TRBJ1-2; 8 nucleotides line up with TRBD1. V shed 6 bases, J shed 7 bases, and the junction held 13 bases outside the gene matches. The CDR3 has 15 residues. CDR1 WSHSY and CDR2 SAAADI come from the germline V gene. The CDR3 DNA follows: TGCGCCAGCAGCCCTACAATGACAGGGGTGGGTGGCTACACCTTC. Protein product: CASSPTMTGVGGYTF.

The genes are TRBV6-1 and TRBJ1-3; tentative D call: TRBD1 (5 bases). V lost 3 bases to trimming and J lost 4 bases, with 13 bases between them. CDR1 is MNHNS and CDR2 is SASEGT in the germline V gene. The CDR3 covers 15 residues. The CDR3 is CASSDGRALGNTIYF. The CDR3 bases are TGTGCCAGCAGTGACGGCAGGGCACTCGGAAACACCATATATTTT.